Below are 31 T cell receptor beta chains sequenced from a single sample in a study of blood T cells in healthy people across ages. A second roughly 6 to 11 cycle PCR used barcoded and J-beta primers. TCRdb reanalysed the 5' RACE reads using MiXCR and keeps one entry per CDR3 protein. The repertoire consists of about 290,000 distinct CDR3 sequences, with roughly 26% occurring once and the leading ten covering over 25%. The sample was blood. The receptors come from a woman between 70 and 85 years old in good health.

The chain couples TRBV7-8 to TRBJ1-1, with unresolved D. CDR1 and CDR2 (germline): SGHVS, FQNEAQ. Trimming pared 5 bases from V and 2 bases from J, leaving 9 bases between. The CDR3 is made up of 13 amino acids. Written as DNA, the CDR3 is TGTGCCAGCAGCCTGACCATAAACACTGAAGCTTTCTTT. Translation: CASSLTINTEAFF. The variable domain in full, completed from reference TRBV7-8 and TRBJ1-1, reads GAGVSQSPRYKVAKRGQDVALRCDPISGHVSLFWYQQALGQGPEFLTYFQNEAQLDKSGLPSDRFFAERPEGSVSTLKIQRTQQEDSAVYLCASSLTINTEAFFGQGTRLTVV.

The rearrangement links TRBV19 to TRBJ2-1; D may match TRBD1 or TRBD2 (5 bases each). The CDR3 loop spans 14 amino acids. V was trimmed by 6 bases and J by 8 bases, leaving 17 bases between them. Looked up from germline, CDR1 is LNHDA and CDR2 is SQIVND (reference sequence). The CDR3 here is CASSLFGGAYEQFF. The CDR3 DNA reads as TGTGCCAGTAGCCTGTTTGGGGGAGCTTATGAGCAGTTCTTC.

This chain joins TRBV20-1 and TRBJ2-5, with D tentatively TRBD1 or TRBD2 (5 bases each). V lost 6 bases, J lost 3 bases, and 20 bases lay in between. Germline V gene data show CDR1 as DFQATT and CDR2 as SNEGSKA (reference sequence). The CDR3 runs to 15 residues. CDR3 residues: CSAIPGRHPKETQYF. CDR3 nucleotide sequence: TGCAGTGCCATTCCGGGACGACACCCAAAAGAGACCCAGTACTTC.

This chain connects TRBV24-1 to TRBJ1-2; D call uncertain. Looked up from germline, CDR1 is KGHDR and CDR2 is SFDVKD. This CDR3 region has 12 residues. Trimming removed 4 bases from V and 4 bases from J, with 6 bases in between. The CDR3 nucleotides read TGTGCCACCAGTGACGGACGCTATGGCTACACCTTC. It codes for CATSDGRYGYTF.

The rearrangement joins TRBV10-3 to TRBJ2-3; a possible D gene is TRBD2 (5 bases). The CDR3 has 13 amino acids. Germline V gene sequence: CDR1 ENHRY, CDR2 SYGVKD. V was clipped by 9 bases and J by 6 bases, with 16 bases between them. The CDR3 spells CAMGPRGSDTQYF. The CDR3 bases are TGTGCCATGGGCCCCCGGGGATCCGATACGCAGTATTTT.

The rearrangement links TRBV20-1 to TRBJ2-3; 10 bases are a match to TRBD2. Trimming took 5 bases from V and 4 from J; bases not matched to a gene: 6. The CDR3 runs 14 residues. Per germline, CDR1 DFQATT and CDR2 SNEGSKA (reference sequence). The CDR3 protein is CSALLAGDADTQYF. As DNA, the CDR3 is TGCAGTGCTTTGCTAGCGGGGGATGCAGATACGCAGTATTTT.

The chain combines TRBV12-3 or TRBV12-4 with TRBJ2-5; 7 bases are a match to TRBD1. This CDR3 is built from 18 residues. V was clipped by 5 bases and J by 4 bases; unmatched bases: 19. The CDR3 here is CASSHSIDRVGVRETQYF. DNA for the CDR3: TGTGCCAGCAGTCACTCCATCGACAGGGTAGGGGTTCGAGAGACCCAGTACTTC.

The chain recombines TRBV20-1 with TRBJ2-7; 11 bases align to TRBD2. V shed 5 bases, J shed 4 bases, and the junction held 7 bases outside the gene matches. Germline V gene data show CDR1 as DFQATT and CDR2 as SNEGSKA (reference sequence). The CDR3 totals 14 residues. This chain's CDR3 is CSALTSGRGYEQYF. In DNA form, the CDR3 reads TGCAGTGCTCTTACTAGCGGGAGAGGGTACGAGCAGTACTTC.

This clonotype was seen only once. The chain links TRBV19 to TRBJ1-2; no firm D call. The CDR3 loop spans 15 amino acids. Between the trimmed V and J ends, which lost 3 bases and 2 bases, there was a span of 13 bases. CDR1 LNHDA and CDR2 SQIVND come from the germline V gene (reference sequence). The CDR3 protein is CASSIAQGSNYGYTF. The CDR3 nucleotides are TGTGCCAGTAGTATCGCCCAAGGCAGCAACTATGGCTACACCTTC.

This rearrangement joins TRBV20-1 to TRBJ2-5; 9 positions match TRBD1. With V trimmed by 8 bases and J by 1 base, 2 bases remained unmatched. This CDR3 spans 12 amino acids. Looked up from germline, CDR1 is DFQATT and CDR2 is SNEGSKA (reference sequence). The CDR3 here is CSTGQGQETQYF. The CDR3 nucleotides are TGCAGTACGGGACAGGGCCAAGAGACCCAGTACTTC.

In its sample, this clonotype was seen many times. The chain uses TRBV28 and TRBJ1-1; D may be TRBD1 (5 bases). The germline V and J ends were trimmed by 7 bases and 4 bases, with 22 bases remaining between them. Germline CDR1 is MDHEN and CDR2 is SYDVKM. This CDR3 has 16 residues. The CDR3, as DNA: TGTGCCAGCACCCCGATCGGGGACGTTAGGGTCACTGAAGCTTTCTTT. Translating it yields CASTPIGDVRVTEAFF.

In this sample, this clonotype turned up a few times. The chain uses TRBV11-2 and TRBJ2-1; maybe TRBD2 (6 bases). Trimming took 6 bases from V and 0 from J, leaving 24 bases between them. CDR3 length equals 19 residues. In germline, CDR1 is SGHAT, CDR2 FQNNGV. As DNA, the CDR3 is TGTGCCAGCAGACTAGGGGCCCGGGGGAAGGGAAGCTCCTACAATGAGCAGTTCTTC. Encoded protein: CASRLGARGKGSSYNEQFF.

There are a few counts of this clonotype. The rearrangement joins TRBV3-1 to TRBJ2-2, with TRBD2 as a possible D gene (5 bases). The CDR3 runs 17 residues. The V end lost 2 bases, the J end lost 5 bases, and 18 bases lay between the germline ends. Per the germline V gene, CDR1 is LGHDT and CDR2 is YNNKEL (reference sequence). As DNA, the CDR3 is TGTGCCAGCAGCCAACCACTTATTGGCGGGCGGACCGGGGAGCTGTTTTTT. It specifies CASSQPLIGGRTGELFF.

This clonotype was counted between two and nine times. The chain uses TRBV28 and TRBJ2-7, with TRBD1 identical over 11 bases. This CDR3 is built from 14 residues. Looked up from germline, CDR1 is MDHEN and CDR2 is SYDVKM. The ends lost 6 bases at V and 1 base at J; junction bases unmatched: 2. Here the CDR3 reads CASRGTGGSYEQYF. The CDR3 bases are TGTGCCAGCAGGGGGACAGGGGGATCCTACGAGCAGTACTTC.

The V gene is TRBV7-9, the J gene TRBJ1-1, with D unresolved. This CDR3 has 13 amino acids. The ends were cut back, 7 bases at V and 1 base at J, with 10 bases in the middle. Germline values: CDR1 SEHNR, CDR2 FQNEAQ (reference sequence). CDR3 sequence reads: CASTRWRNTEAFF. CDR3 coding DNA: TGTGCCAGCACCCGTTGGAGGAACACTGAAGCTTTCTTT.

The V and J genes are TRBV6-5 and TRBJ2-5; D possibly corresponds to TRBD1 (5 bases). The J call may be mistaken, given a closer DNA end match to TRBJ2-7. In germline, CDR1 is MNHEY, CDR2 SVGAGI. This CDR3 has 14 amino acids. CDR3 amino acids: CASSYRLSKYEQYF. CDR3 nucleotide sequence: TGTGCCAGTTCATACAGGCTCTCAAAATACGAGCAGTACTTC.

Turning to this clonotype: The CDR3 does not close with the conserved phenylalanine or tryptophan, likely indicating a read error. The V gene is TRBV3-1, the J gene TRBJ2-1; D is undetermined. The germline V gene encodes CDR1 LGHDT and CDR2 YNNKEL (reference sequence). This CDR3 comprises 13 residues. V lost 3 bases, J lost 6 bases, and 9 bases lay in between. CDR3 loop: CASSQDDPNEQFL. CDR3 sequence (DNA): TGTGCCAGCAGCCAGGACGACCCCAATGAGCAGTTCTTA.

The CDR3 here is CASSQPRLAGGVYNEQFF. Here the CDR3 DNA reads TGTGCCAGCAGCCAACCCCGACTAGCGGGAGGTGTGTACAATGAGCAGTTCTTC. This chain connects TRBV14 to TRBJ2-1, with 13 bases identical to TRBD2. After removal of 2 bases from V and 4 bases from J, the junction contained 8 bases not matched to a gene. Germline V gene data show CDR1 as SGHDN and CDR2 as FVKESK. This CDR3 is built from 18 residues.

The V and J genes are TRBV24-1 and TRBJ2-3; D is perhaps TRBD2 (6 bases). Germline V CDR1 and CDR2: KGHDR, SFDVKD. The germline V and J ends were trimmed by 4 bases and 2 bases, with 15 bases remaining between them. This CDR3 is built from 16 residues. The CDR3 DNA follows: TGTGCCACCAGTGACCCTCTAGCGACTTTCACAGATACGCAGTATTTT. This translates into CATSDPLATFTDTQYF.

A few counts support this clonotype. The chain joins TRBV6-5 to TRBJ2-7; perhaps TRBD1 as D (5 bases). Germline V gives CDR1 MNHEY, CDR2 SVGAGI. CDR3 length equals 16 residues. V was trimmed by 0 bases and J by 9 bases, leaving 21 bases between them. Here the CDR3 reads CASSYSGRAAPQGQYF. The DNA of the CDR3 is TGTGCCAGCAGTTACTCGGGCAGGGCAGCCCCGCAGGGGCAGTACTTC.

The gene calls are TRBV28 and TRBJ1-6, with D hard to call. Trimming took off 0 bases at V and 1 base at J, with 10 bases between the two ends. CDR1 and CDR2 from the germline V gene are MDHEN and SYDVKM. The CDR3 totals 17 residues. The CDR3 region is CASSLWGAGSYNSPLHF. CDR3 nucleotides: TGTGCCAGCAGTTTATGGGGCGCCGGGTCCTATAATTCACCCCTCCACTTT.

This clonotype occurred a few times. The genes are TRBV10-2 and TRBJ2-5; D is perhaps TRBD1 (6 bases). V was shortened by 7 bases and J by 11 bases, with 17 bases between the two germline ends. This CDR3 has 12 residues. From germline, CDR1 is WSHSY and CDR2 SAAADI. CDR3 protein: CASTGQLYKQYF. The CDR3 nucleotides are TGCGCCAGCACCGGACAGCTCTACAAGCAGTACTTC.

In its sample, this clonotype was seen a few times. The rearrangement joins TRBV29-1 to TRBJ2-1; TRBD2 agrees at 9 bases. The V gene's germline CDR1 is SQVTM and CDR2 ANQGSEA. The J segment lost 9 bases and the V segment lost 6 bases, leaving 9 bases of the junction unmatched. The CDR3 runs 13 residues. The CDR3 protein is CSVLAGVIGEQFF. DNA for the CDR3: TGCAGCGTCTTAGCGGGAGTTATCGGTGAGCAGTTCTTC.

This clonotype appeared a few times. The chain recombines TRBV7-9 with TRBJ2-5; D ambiguous. The J call is uncertain, as TRBJ2-1 better fits the DNA end. This CDR3 is built from 14 residues. The germline V gene has CDR1 SEHNR and CDR2 FQNEAQ (reference sequence). The CDR3 spells CASSFFQVGNEQFF. The CDR3 DNA reads TGTGCCAGCAGCTTTTTCCAGGTCGGCAATGAGCAGTTCTTC.

The table lists this clonotype with a few counts. The rearrangement uses TRBV6-5 and TRBJ1-1, with 10 bases that match TRBD1. The V and J ends lost 7 bases and 5 bases, in that order; junction bases with no gene match: 7. The CDR3 runs 14 residues. Germline CDR1 and CDR2: MNHEY and SVGAGI. CDR3 in amino acids: CASNRDRGSTEAFF. Written as DNA, the CDR3 is TGTGCCAGCAATAGGGACAGGGGAAGTACTGAAGCTTTCTTT.

The chain carries TRBV20-1 and TRBJ2-7; 10 bases fit TRBD1. V lost 5 bases, J lost 6 bases, and 10 bases stayed unmatched. From germline, CDR1 is DFQATT and CDR2 SNEGSKA (reference sequence). This CDR3 has 14 residues. The CDR3 sequence: CSAVGTGELSEQYF. The CDR3 DNA is TGCAGTGCTGTTGGGACAGGGGAATTAAGCGAGCAGTACTTC.

In its sample, this clonotype was seen a few times. The gene calls are TRBV11-3 and TRBJ2-1; no clear D. Trimming removed 1 base from V and 0 bases from J, with 7 bases in between. This CDR3 has 15 amino acids. Germline V gives CDR1 SGHNT, CDR2 YENEEA. CDR3: CASSLGMSSYNEQFF. In DNA, the CDR3 is TGTGCCAGCAGCTTAGGGATGAGCTCCTACAATGAGCAGTTCTTC.

The rearrangement joins TRBV20-1 to TRBJ2-1; D tentatively reads TRBD1 or TRBD2 (5 bases each). The ends were cut back, 0 bases at V and 5 bases at J, with 20 bases in the middle. The length of the CDR3 is 17 residues. Looked up from germline, CDR1 is DFQATT and CDR2 is SNEGSKA (reference sequence). The CDR3 sequence is CSARDAPGAGVHNEQFF. CDR3 DNA: TGCAGTGCTAGAGATGCCCCTGGGGCGGGCGTCCACAATGAGCAGTTCTTC.

CDR3 region: CASSTSGSGPDTQYF. The CDR3 DNA follows: TGCGCCAGCAGCACTAGCGGTTCAGGACCAGATACGCAGTATTTT. The rearrangement joins TRBV5-1 to TRBJ2-3; 8 bases match TRBD2. There are 15 residues in the CDR3. Trimming cost V 4 bases and J 4 bases; bases outside gene matches: 8. CDR1 is SGHRS and CDR2 is YFSETQ in the germline V gene.

The chain carries TRBV5-6 and TRBJ2-1, with D unresolved. The J call may be mistaken, given a closer DNA end match to TRBJ2-5. Germline lookup yields CDR1 SGHDT and CDR2 YYEEEE. This CDR3 region has 13 residues. CDR3 amino acids: CASSLGRTETQYF. The CDR3 coding sequence is TGTGCCAGCAGCTTGGGCAGGACGGAGACCCAGTACTTC.

Here the CDR3 reads CASSSRTKNTEAFF. CDR3 nucleotide sequence: TGCGCCAGCAGCTCCCGAACCAAAAACACTGAAGCTTTCTTT. The gene calls are TRBV4-1 and TRBJ1-1; D gene ambiguous. Deletions cut 5 bases from V and 2 bases from J, with 12 bases between. CDR3 length: 14 amino acids. Germline V gives CDR1 MGHRA, CDR2 YSYEKL.